The rows below give T cell receptor beta chains drawn from one sample of a study of graft-versus-host responses after intestinal transplantation. Profiling relied on immunoSEQ multiplex PCR, and the TCRdb table lists in-frame clones only, not all of them. The sample holds more than 10,000 clones, approximately 93% seen once. Sequenced here: PBMCs, sampled 1032 days after intestinal transplantation. The receptors come from a human patient who received an intestinal transplant, so some T cells may come from the graft donor. CDR3s leave out the opening cysteine and the closing phenylalanine or tryptophan. D genes are given only for firm matches. The size entry is marked missing in some rows and otherwise reads once, few, many or a size class.

d_gene: .
j_gene: TRBJ1-4
v_gene: TRBV25-1
abundance: .
CDR3aa: ASSEGRGGLPTNEKLF

d_gene: .
j_gene: TRBJ2-7
v_gene: TRBV29-1
abundance: .
CDR3aa: SVPNPEVAYEQY

d_gene: .
j_gene: TRBJ1-3
v_gene: TRBV6-5
abundance: .
CDR3aa: ASKDRGSGNTIY

d_gene: .
j_gene: TRBJ1-1
v_gene: TRBV6-5
abundance: .
CDR3aa: ASSYSPGATEAF

d_gene: .
j_gene: TRBJ2-1
v_gene: TRBV29-1
abundance: .
CDR3aa: SVVRGVNEQF

d_gene: .
j_gene: TRBJ1-5
v_gene: TRBV7-6
abundance: .
CDR3aa: ASSSDPRGNQPQH

d_gene: TRBD1
j_gene: TRBJ1-2
v_gene: TRBV6-5
abundance: .
CDR3aa: ASSFQGAHGYT

d_gene: .
j_gene: TRBJ1-6
v_gene: TRBV6-5
abundance: .
CDR3aa: ASSYSQGSNSPLH

d_gene: TRBD2
j_gene: TRBJ2-7
v_gene: TRBV9
abundance: .
CDR3aa: ASSPGLAGGHEQY

d_gene: .
j_gene: TRBJ1-5
v_gene: TRBV2
abundance: .
CDR3aa: ASSDAQPQH

d_gene: .
j_gene: TRBJ1-1
v_gene: TRBV6-1
abundance: .
CDR3aa: ASRDLNRDTEAF

d_gene: .
j_gene: TRBJ1-5
v_gene: TRBV9
abundance: .
CDR3aa: ASSVGQGGDQPQH

d_gene: TRBD2
j_gene: TRBJ2-3
v_gene: TRBV5-1
abundance: .
CDR3aa: ASSSHLAGDTDTQY

d_gene: .
j_gene: TRBJ1-1
v_gene: TRBV19
abundance: .
CDR3aa: ASSIGTPEAF

d_gene: .
j_gene: TRBJ1-2
v_gene: TRBV11-1
abundance: .
CDR3aa: ASSLSGGGGYT

d_gene: TRBD1
j_gene: TRBJ1-5
v_gene: TRBV6-1
abundance: .
CDR3aa: ASSEAPGGPAVSNQPQH

d_gene: .
j_gene: TRBJ2-5
v_gene: TRBV2
abundance: .
CDR3aa: ASAYETQY

d_gene: .
j_gene: TRBJ2-1
v_gene: TRBV20-1
abundance: .
CDR3aa: SQTDYNEQF

d_gene: .
j_gene: TRBJ1-4
v_gene: TRBV5-1
abundance: .
CDR3aa: ASSLGGFNEKLF

d_gene: TRBD2
j_gene: TRBJ2-3
v_gene: TRBV9
abundance: .
CDR3aa: ASSVVSGATDTQY

d_gene: TRBD2
j_gene: TRBJ2-7
v_gene: TRBV7-9
abundance: .
CDR3aa: ASSLGGMAYEQY

d_gene: TRBD2
j_gene: TRBJ2-1
v_gene: TRBV6-4
abundance: once
CDR3aa: ASSGTSGGYNEQF